This T cell receptor (beta chain) was identified during a study of blood T cell repertoires in COVID-19. Study overall: Acute and convalescent COVID-19 samples came from the United States, Italy and Spain. PBMCs, B-cell-depleted T cells, or T cells were the source of the cDNA or gDNA that made up the material.

Per the authors' pipeline: Nucleated cell number was recorded as an estimate derived from reference gene primer amplification. Sequencing used immunoSEQ multiplex PCR; TCRdb keeps in-frame clones, though not all of them. That table supplies the V and J calls and clone size; D and trimming were determined from the DNA. The data show about 120,000 clones, around 76% seen once. Trimming shortened V by 4 bases and J by 6 bases, and 5 bases separated the two germline ends. The CDR3 is 12 residues long. CDR1 and CDR2 (germline): KGHDR, SFDVKD. The chain carries TRBV24-1 and TRBJ2-2; D is undetermined. This TCR derives from a man aged 60 to 75 with acute or convalescent COVID-19. What was sequenced was peripheral blood. This CDR3 reads CATSDQAGELFF. CDR3 DNA sequence: TGTGCCACCAGTGACCAGGCCGGGGAGCTGTTTTTT.